The rows below give T cell receptor beta chains drawn from one sample of a study of T cells expressing NK-cell markers. TCRdb derives one entry per CDR3 protein from the 5' RACE reads, leaving out DNA. The sample table sets out fewer than 550,000 distinct CDR3 sequences. What was sequenced was blood T cells: a sorted CD56 or NKG2C T cell subset, CD4+ or CD8+ T cells, or bulk PBMC T cells (not recorded which). Receptors were obtained from a woman aged 45-59 years in good health. Both conserved end residues are part of each CDR3. Fields, in order: J gene, V gene, CDR3 protein.

TRBJ2-1 TRBV12-3/TRBV12-4 CASRSPGENSYNEQFF
TRBJ2-5 TRBV7-2 CASSSDGIGWETQYF
TRBJ2-1 TRBV28 CASKGRGRAIQSEFF
TRBJ2-3 TRBV12-3/TRBV12-4 CASREGTSGNTQYF
TRBJ2-3 TRBV5-1 CASSAGQGTPDTQYF
TRBJ2-1 TRBV20-1 CSATRLAGGSNEQFF
TRBJ2-3 TRBV5-4 CASSLEPLGDTQYF
TRBJ2-2 TRBV10-3 CAIGTYTGELFF
TRBJ1-2 TRBV7-2 CASSQGGLSYGYTF
TRBJ2-1 TRBV6-5 CASSRLRDEQFF
TRBJ1-2 TRBV10-3 CAISVPTGGDYGYTF
TRBJ2-5 TRBV27 CASSFMGQGIQETQYF
TRBJ2-3 TRBV6-5 CASSLLGTETDTQYF
TRBJ1-3 TRBV20-1 CSASISGNTIYF
TRBJ2-2 TRBV6-2/TRBV6-3 CASVNSAGGPGTGELFF
TRBJ1-1 TRBV12-3/TRBV12-4 CASREGPEKAFF
TRBJ2-2 TRBV11-2 CASSPGTYGELFF
TRBJ2-1 TRBV29-1 CSVEARAGVNNEQFF
TRBJ2-4 TRBV7-2 CASSFPLGPSLETKNIQYF
TRBJ2-2 TRBV12-3/TRBV12-4 CASSPGSGELFF
TRBJ2-5 TRBV29-1 CSVEVIETQYF
TRBJ2-2 TRBV5-8 CASSGGPLAGGMFTGELFF
TRBJ1-4 TRBV6-1 CASSRGFFNEKLFF
TRBJ2-7 TRBV20-1 CSASGARGTYEQYF